Shown below are 26 T cell receptor beta chains from a single sample sequenced in a study of blood T cells in healthy people across ages. Alongside a J-beta primer mix, a sample-barcoded 5' primer served in a second PCR lasting about 6 to 11 cycles. From the 5' RACE reads, TCRdb called clonotypes with MiXCR, one entry per CDR3 protein. The sample shows 630,000 or so distinct CDR3 sequences, 32% of them seen only once. The sample was blood. These receptors all come from a woman of 80 years or more in good health.

The rearrangement uses TRBV6-4 and TRBJ2-1, with TRBD2 as a possible D gene (6 bases). Germline CDR1 reads MRHNA; CDR2 reads SNTAGT. The CDR3 runs to 13 residues. Trimming stripped 0 bases from V and 9 bases from J, with 9 bases between. The chain's CDR3 is CASSDSEEGEQFF. DNA for the CDR3: TGTGCCAGCAGTGACTCGGAGGAGGGTGAGCAGTTCTTC.

The table lists this clonotype with many counts. The chain is built from TRBV29-1 and TRBJ2-1; possible D gene TRBD1, 6 bases. V dropped 4 bases and J dropped 5 bases, with 12 bases sitting between them. In germline, CDR1 is SQVTM, CDR2 ANQGSEA. There are 13 residues in the CDR3. For the CDR3, the DNA is TGCAGCGTTGGCTTGGGGGCCAACAATGAGCAGTTCTTC. It translates to CSVGLGANNEQFF.

This clonotype was observed a handful of times. The chain uses TRBV30 and TRBJ2-1; 8 positions match TRBD2. The end of the DNA is better explained by TRBJ2-7, so the J call may be wrong. The CDR3 loop spans 14 amino acids. Germline CDR1 GTSNPN, CDR2 SVGIG (reference sequence). The CDR3 loop is CAWRVLAANNEQYF. For the CDR3, the DNA is TGTGCCTGGAGGGTACTAGCGGCTAACAATGAGCAGTACTTC.

This clonotype was counted many times. This chain links TRBV2 with TRBJ2-7; 8 bases are a match to TRBD1. Germline V gene data show CDR1 as SNHLY and CDR2 as FYNNEI. The CDR3 contains 13 residues. With 7 bases clipped from V and 6 bases from J, the junction kept 8 bases outside the gene matches. DNA for the CDR3: TGTGCCAGCAATCCGGACAGGGCGAGCGAGCAGTACTTC. Its translation: CASNPDRASEQYF.

This clonotype has just a few counts. V usage is TRBV6-1 and J usage is TRBJ2-3; 10 nucleotides agree with TRBD2. In germline, CDR1 is MNHNS, CDR2 SASEGT. With V trimmed by 4 bases and J by 3 bases, 4 bases remained unmatched. The CDR3 loop spans 15 amino acids. The CDR3: CASSGAGGLTDTQYF. CDR3 coding DNA: TGTGCCAGCAGTGGAGCGGGGGGGCTTACAGATACGCAGTATTTT.

This clonotype was counted many times. The rearrangement links TRBV15 to TRBJ2-7; no clear D. CDR1 is LNHNV, CDR2 YYDKDF, per germline (reference sequence). The CDR3 totals 14 residues. V dropped 5 bases and J dropped 0 bases, with 11 bases sitting between them. The CDR3 is CATSVGLGSYEQYF. CDR3 DNA: TGTGCCACCAGCGTTGGATTAGGCTCCTACGAGCAGTACTTC. Based on the CDR3 plus reference TRBV15 and TRBJ2-7, the full variable domain is DAMVIQNPRYQVTQFGKPVTLSCSQTLNHNVMYWYQQKSSQAPKLLFHYYDKDFNNEADTPDNFQSRRPNTSFCFLDIRSPGLGDTAMYLCATSVGLGSYEQYFGPGTRLTVT.

The sample holds many counts of this clonotype. CDR3 DNA sequence: TGCAGTGCAACGACTAGCGGGGGCTATGGAGATACGCAGTATTTT. It codes for CSATTSGGYGDTQYF. The rearrangement links TRBV20-1 to TRBJ2-3, with 12 nucleotides matching TRBD2. The V gene end was trimmed by 6 bases and the J gene end by 5 bases; junction bases not matched to a gene: 9. The CDR3 consists of 15 residues. Germline V gene data show CDR1 as DFQATT and CDR2 as SNEGSKA (reference sequence).

The rearrangement joins TRBV7-2 to TRBJ1-5; no firm D call. This CDR3 is 13 amino acids long. V lost 1 base and J lost 6, with 7 bases in between. Germline V gene data show CDR1 as SGHTA and CDR2 as FQGNSA. Written as DNA, the CDR3 is TGTGCCAGCAGCTTAGATAGGATTCAGCCCCAGCATTTT. Residues: CASSLDRIQPQHF.

This chain joins TRBV7-3 and TRBJ2-1; 12 positions agree with TRBD2. This CDR3 spans 16 amino acids. V lost 5 bases, J lost 7 bases, and 9 bases stayed unmatched. Germline-derived CDR1 and CDR2 are SGHTA and FQGTGA. CDR3 in amino acids: CASSQSASGGANEQFF. The CDR3 nucleotides are TGTGCCAGCAGCCAATCGGCTAGCGGGGGGGCAAATGAGCAGTTCTTC.

This clonotype was counted at least ten times. Here the CDR3 DNA reads TGTGCCAGCAGTCGTAGCGGGGGAGCTAGCACAGATACGCAGTATTTT. Translated: CASSRSGGASTDTQYF. The rearrangement joins TRBV28 to TRBJ2-3, with 9 bases aligning to TRBD2. The germline CDR1 and CDR2 sequences are MDHEN and SYDVKM. The CDR3 has 16 residues. J was trimmed by 0 bases and V by 5 bases; bases with no gene match: 6.

The rearrangement joins TRBV2 to TRBJ2-1; 10 bases match TRBD1. Trimming at V came to 7 bases and at J to 5 bases, leaving 8 bases not matched to a gene. The CDR3 runs to 15 residues. Germline V lookup: CDR1 SNHLY, CDR2 FYNNEI. The CDR3 sequence is CASTPGQGYHNEQFF. CDR3 sequence (DNA): TGTGCCAGCACCCCGGGACAGGGGTACCACAATGAGCAGTTCTTC. Full variable domain (remainder filled in from reference TRBV2 and TRBJ2-1): EPEVTQTPSHQVTQMGQEVILRCVPISNHLYFYWYRQILGQKVEFLVSFYNNEISEKSEIFDDQFSVERPDGSNFTLKIRSTKLEDSAMYFCASTPGQGYHNEQFFGPGTRLTVL.

This clonotype was counted ten times or more. V usage is TRBV9 and J usage is TRBJ2-7, with a possible D match to TRBD2 (5 bases). Per the germline V gene, CDR1 is SGDLS and CDR2 is YYNGEE. The CDR3 covers 15 residues. With 0 bases removed from V and 2 bases from J, the gap between germline ends came to 12 bases. DNA for the CDR3: TGTGCCAGCAGCGTAGGACGGATCGGGGCCTACGAGCAGTACTTC. Protein sequence: CASSVGRIGAYEQYF.

J is TRBJ1-2 and V is TRBV29-1, with 9 bases identical to TRBD1. The CDR3 runs 14 residues. V was clipped by 6 bases and J by 2 bases; unmatched bases: 7. Germline CDR1 reads SQVTM; CDR2 reads ANQGSEA. The CDR3 DNA reads as TGCAGCGTCGCCGACAGGGGGGTAAACTATGGCTACACCTTC. Its translation: CSVADRGVNYGYTF.

The V and J genes are TRBV12-3 or TRBV12-4 and TRBJ1-2; D unclear. The CDR3 has 15 residues. Trimming took 2 bases from V and 6 from J, leaving 16 bases between them. The CDR3 is CASSLFQVDLNGYTF. DNA of the CDR3: TGTGCCAGCAGTTTATTCCAAGTGGATCTAAATGGCTACACCTTC.

There are a few counts of this clonotype. A read error is possible here, since a much larger clone lies one base away. This chain joins TRBV20-1 and TRBJ2-3, with D tentatively TRBD1 (6 bases). The CDR3 covers 14 residues. CDR1 and CDR2 (germline): DFQATT, SNEGSKA (reference sequence). Here the CDR3 reads CGARLGGTAGTQYF. DNA of the CDR3: TGCGGTGCTAGATTAGGGGGAACTGCAGGTACGCAGTATTTT.

This clonotype was counted ten times or more. The chain carries TRBV7-2 and TRBJ2-1, with D perhaps assigned TRBD1 or TRBD2 (6 bases each). The germline V gene encodes CDR1 SGHTA and CDR2 FQGNSA. This CDR3 region has 15 residues. The V end was cut by 2 bases, the J end by 5 bases, with 13 bases between. The CDR3 reads CASSLRRGGNNEQFF. CDR3 sequence (DNA): TGTGCCAGCAGCTTACGAAGAGGGGGGAACAATGAGCAGTTCTTC.

The chain employs TRBV12-3 or TRBV12-4 and TRBJ2-3, with 10 nucleotides matching TRBD2. The J segment lost 11 bases and the V segment lost 4 bases, leaving 9 bases of the junction unmatched. The CDR3 runs to 14 residues. This chain's CDR3 is CASSSSGSADLQYF. The CDR3 nucleotides read TGTGCCAGCAGTTCTAGCGGGAGCGCAGATCTGCAGTATTTT.

This clonotype was detected a few times. V gene TRBV3-1 combines with J gene TRBJ2-2; a possible D gene is TRBD2 (6 bases). The V end was cut by 5 bases, the J end by 1 base, with 14 bases between. The CDR3 covers 16 residues. The germline CDR1 and CDR2 sequences are LGHDT and YNNKEL (reference sequence). The CDR3 nucleotides read TGTGCCAGCAGCTCGGGGGACTCCGTGAACACCGGGGAGCTGTTTTTT. This encodes CASSSGDSVNTGELFF. Using reference TRBV3-1 and TRBJ2-2 for the parts outside the CDR3, the full variable domain is DTAVSQTPKYLVTQMGNDKSIKCEQNLGHDTMYWYKQDSKKFLKIMFSYNNKELIINETVPNRFSPKSPDKAHLNLHINSLELGDSAVYFCASSSGDSVNTGELFFGEGSRLTVL.

This clonotype was counted ten times or more. The chain combines TRBV29-1 with TRBJ2-4; either TRBD1 or TRBD2 may supply D (5 bases each). The germline V gene has CDR1 SQVTM and CDR2 ANQGSEA. Between the trimmed V and J ends, which lost 6 bases and 4 bases, there was a span of 16 bases. The CDR3 extends over 14 amino acids. In DNA, the CDR3 is TGCAGCGTCGTGTCGCCGGGACCAAAAAACATTCAGTACTTC. Its translation is CSVVSPGPKNIQYF.

Worth noting for this clonotype: A much larger clone lies one base from this, so it may be a read error. The chain is built from TRBV28 and TRBJ2-3; D is uncertain. CDR3 size: 14 residues. The V gene lost 5 bases and the J gene lost 1 base, with 10 bases spanning the gap. CDR1 and CDR2 from the germline V gene are MDHEN and SYDVKM. CDR3 nucleotides: TGTGCCAGCAGTCCCCCGAATGGCACAGATACGCAGTATTTT. It encodes CASSPPNGTDTQYF.

Many counts were recorded for this clonotype. V and J are TRBV5-1 and TRBJ2-3; D is unclear. Germline V CDR1 and CDR2: SGHRS, YFSETQ. The V and J ends lost 0 bases and 2 bases respectively, with 10 bases between them. The length of the CDR3 is 15 residues. The CDR3 DNA is TGCGCCAGCAGCTTGGTAGGCTCCGCCACAGATACGCAGTATTTT. Its protein product is CASSLVGSATDTQYF.

There are many counts of this clonotype. The chain employs TRBV5-1 and TRBJ1-6; D gene uncertain. CDR1 SGHRS and CDR2 YFSETQ come from the germline V gene. Trimming cost V 0 bases and J 7 bases, with 8 bases left between them. The CDR3 consists of 14 residues. The CDR3 here is CASSLAMENSPLHF. The CDR3 DNA reads as TGCGCCAGCAGCTTGGCGATGGAAAATTCACCCCTCCACTTT.

The rearrangement uses TRBV7-3 and TRBJ2-1; either TRBD1 or TRBD2 may supply D (5 bases each). With the DNA end fitting TRBJ2-7 better, the J assignment may be wrong. The CDR3 is 16 amino acids. CDR1 is SGHTA, CDR2 FQGTGA, per germline. DNA of the CDR3: TGTGCCAGCAGCCTCGCCGGGACCGCTACCTACGATGAGCAGTACTTC. Translation: CASSLAGTATYDEQYF.

This clonotype was counted at least ten times. The chain is built from TRBV5-1 and TRBJ2-6; possibly TRBD1 for D (6 bases). Between the trimmed V and J ends, which lost 4 bases and 3 bases, there was a span of 14 bases. Germline lookup yields CDR1 SGHRS and CDR2 YFSETQ. This CDR3 contains 16 residues. The CDR3 region is CASSQTQGFGANVLTF. CDR3 in DNA: TGCGCCAGCAGCCAAACTCAGGGGTTTGGGGCCAACGTCCTGACTTTC. Full variable domain (missing parts from reference TRBV5-1 and TRBJ2-6): KAGVTQTPRYLIKTRGQQVTLSCSPISGHRSVSWYQQTPGQGLQFLFEYFSETQRNKGNFPGRFSGRQFSNSRSEMNVSTLELGDSALYLCASSQTQGFGANVLTFGAGSRLTVL.

Many counts were recorded for this clonotype. The V call is TRBV9, the J call TRBJ2-6; the D gene is possibly TRBD2 (6 bases). Germline CDR1 is SGDLS and CDR2 is YYNGEE. The CDR3 runs to 18 residues. Between the trimmed V and J ends, which lost 0 bases and 3 bases, there was a span of 16 bases. The CDR3 nucleotides are TGTGCCAGCAGCGTAGGGAGGGCTTCCTTAAATGGGGCCAACGTCCTGACTTTC. This encodes CASSVGRASLNGANVLTF.

This clonotype has ten or more counts. The V gene is TRBV10-3, the J gene TRBJ1-4, with 10 bases matching TRBD1. The CDR3 contains 18 residues. Trimming took 4 bases from V and 1 from J; bases not matched to a gene: 9. Germline assignment: CDR1 ENHRY and CDR2 SYGVKD. DNA of the CDR3: TGTGCCATCAGTGGACTCCCGGACAGGGGGGGAACTAATGAAAAACTGTTTTTT. It specifies CAISGLPDRGGTNEKLFF.